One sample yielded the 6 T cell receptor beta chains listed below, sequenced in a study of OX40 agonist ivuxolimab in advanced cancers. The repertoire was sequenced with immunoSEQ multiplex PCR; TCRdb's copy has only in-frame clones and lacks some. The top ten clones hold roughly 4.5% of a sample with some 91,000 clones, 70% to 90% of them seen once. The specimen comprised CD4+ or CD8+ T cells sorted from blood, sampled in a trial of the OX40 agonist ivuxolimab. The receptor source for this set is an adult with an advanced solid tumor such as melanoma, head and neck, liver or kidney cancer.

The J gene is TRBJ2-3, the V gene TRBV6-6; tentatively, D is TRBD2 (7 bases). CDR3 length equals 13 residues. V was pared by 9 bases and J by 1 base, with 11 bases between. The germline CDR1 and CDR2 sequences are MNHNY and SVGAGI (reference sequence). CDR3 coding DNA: TGTGCCAGTTTGGGGGGGCGCACAGATACGCAGTATTTT. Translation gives CASLGGRTDTQYF.

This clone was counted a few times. The CDR3 reads CSGGVGQASSGNTIYF. The CDR3 coding sequence is TGCAGCGGTGGCGTGGGACAAGCGAGCTCTGGAAACACCATATATTTT. This sequence joins TRBV29-1 and TRBJ1-3; a possible D gene is TRBD1 (6 bases). In germline, CDR1 is SQVTM, CDR2 ANQGSEA. The ends were cut back, 7 bases at V and 0 bases at J, with 19 bases in the middle. This CDR3 contains 16 residues.

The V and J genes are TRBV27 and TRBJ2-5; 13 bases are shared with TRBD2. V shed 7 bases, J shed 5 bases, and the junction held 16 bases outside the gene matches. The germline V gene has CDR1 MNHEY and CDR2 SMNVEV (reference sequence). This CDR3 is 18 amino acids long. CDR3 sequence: CASTRVGTSGTRAETQYF. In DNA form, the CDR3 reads TGTGCCAGCACCAGGGTCGGGACTAGCGGGACTCGGGCCGAGACCCAGTACTTC.

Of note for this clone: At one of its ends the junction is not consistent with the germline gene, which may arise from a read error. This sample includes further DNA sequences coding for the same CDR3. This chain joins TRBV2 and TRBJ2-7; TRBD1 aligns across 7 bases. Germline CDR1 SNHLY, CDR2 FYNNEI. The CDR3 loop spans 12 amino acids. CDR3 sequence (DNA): TGTGCCAGCAACGTAGGACAGGCCGAGCAATACTTC. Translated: CASNVGQAEQYF.

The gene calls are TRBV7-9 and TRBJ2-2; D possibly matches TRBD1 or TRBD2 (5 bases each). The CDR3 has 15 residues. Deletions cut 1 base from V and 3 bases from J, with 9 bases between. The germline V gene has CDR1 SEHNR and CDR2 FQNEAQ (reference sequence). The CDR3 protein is CASSLDGADTGELFF. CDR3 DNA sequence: TGTGCCAGCAGCTTAGACGGGGCGGACACCGGGGAGCTGTTTTTT.

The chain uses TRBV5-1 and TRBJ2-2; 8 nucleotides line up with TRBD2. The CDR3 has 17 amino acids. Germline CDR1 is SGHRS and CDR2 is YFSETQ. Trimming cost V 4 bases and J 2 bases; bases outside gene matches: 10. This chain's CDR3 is CASSLHPTSANTGELFF. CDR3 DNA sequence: TGCGCCAGCAGCCTCCACCCGACTAGCGCCAACACCGGGGAGCTGTTTTTT.